This TCR beta chain was recorded in a study of T cells in localized non-small cell lung cancer. Comments on this clone: The antigen remains undetermined.

V trimming: 4 bases; J trimming: 7 bases; junction bases outside the gene matches: 8. CDR1 is LNHDA, CDR2 SQIVND, per germline (reference sequence). The CDR3 has 14 residues. This table comes from immunoSEQ multiplex PCR, and its TCRdb copy is limited to in-frame clones, with some not included. Here the sample spans over 50,000 clones, roughly 83% being singletons. Points from the study as a whole: Higher blood T cell density tracked longer overall survival. Because sequencing included only one region (of the tumor), heterogeneity remains possible. Among the tissues sampled, uninvolved adjacent lung had the highest T cell clonality, above tumor. Within adjacent lung there appeared a median roughly 60 of the top 100 tumor clones.

The sequence was collected from a man aged 35 to 69 with stage III lung adenocarcinoma. This specimen was peripheral blood mononuclear cells, taken before any cancer treatment. The rearrangement links TRBV19 to TRBJ1-1; 8 bases are a match to TRBD1. CDR3 in DNA: TGTGCCAGTAGTAACCAGGGGGCAGATCGTGAAGCTTTCTTT. Protein sequence: CASSNQGADREAFF.